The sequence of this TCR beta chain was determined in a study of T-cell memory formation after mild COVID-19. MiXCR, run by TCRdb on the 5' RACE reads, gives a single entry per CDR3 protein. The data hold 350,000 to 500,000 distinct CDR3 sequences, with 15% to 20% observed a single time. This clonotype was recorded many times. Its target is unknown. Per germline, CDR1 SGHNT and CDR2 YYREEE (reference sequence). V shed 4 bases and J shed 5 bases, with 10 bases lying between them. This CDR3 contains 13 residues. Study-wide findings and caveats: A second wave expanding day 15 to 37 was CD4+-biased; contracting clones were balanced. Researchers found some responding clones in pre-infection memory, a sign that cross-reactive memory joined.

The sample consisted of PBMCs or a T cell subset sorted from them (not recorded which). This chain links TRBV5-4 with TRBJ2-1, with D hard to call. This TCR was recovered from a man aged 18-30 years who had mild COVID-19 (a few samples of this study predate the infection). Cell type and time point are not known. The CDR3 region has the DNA TGTGCCAGCAGCACCACGAAGGACAATGAGCAGTTCTTC. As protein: CASSTTKDNEQFF.